This entry concerns a single T cell receptor (beta chain). Antigen: not known. The entry originates in a study of somatic mutations in cytotoxic T cells in rheumatoid arthritis. Looking at the study overall: An approximately 29 ml EDTA sample of patient blood was drawn right after diagnosis, before any treatment. Study-wide findings and caveats: Levels of CD8+ T-cell clonality in rheumatoid arthritis patients were statistically indistinguishable from those seen in age-matched healthy controls, with no significant difference. The antigen targets of the expanded CD8+ clones lacked identification. Patients with rheumatoid arthritis, but not healthy controls, had CD8+ clonality that increased with age.

Profiling relied on immunoSEQ multiplex PCR, and the TCRdb table lists in-frame clones only, not all of them. The sample has under 25,000 clones; 85% are singletons. The sequence was obtained from a woman between 35 and 50 years old with rheumatoid arthritis. Sequenced material: CD8+ T cells sorted from blood.

CDR3 DNA: TGCAGCGTTGGGGGCGGGAGTTGGAATGAGCAGTTCTTC. Amino acids: CSVGGGSWNEQFF. V and J are TRBV29-1 and TRBJ2-1; TRBD2 aligns across 7 bases. Germline lookup yields CDR1 SQVTM and CDR2 ANQGSEA. The CDR3 is 13 amino acids. V lost 4 bases, J lost 7 bases, and 7 bases stayed unmatched.